This entry lists 18 T cell receptor beta chains sequenced from one sample in a study of CXCR3-negative and CXCR3-positive naive CD8 T cells. General study findings and limits: Naive cells positive for CXCR3 carried more hydrophobic TRB CDR3s than CXCR3-negative ones.

Antigen specificity for these receptors is unknown. UMI-labeled 5' RACE TRB cDNA libraries were prepared from the cells. TCRdb reworked the 5' RACE reads into one entry per CDR3 protein, no DNA. This sample contains roughly 110,000 distinct CDR3 sequences. Sequencing input: naive CXCR3+ CD8+ T cells from blood. Subset given: CD45RO-CCR7+CD27+CD95- naive CD8+ T cells expressing CXCR3 (TNR3+). The receptors derive from a human donor in good health. Some clones in this sample may be carry-over from other donors' samples.

This chain uses TRBV29-1 with TRBJ2-7; the TRBD1 assignment by TCRdb is unverifiable without DNA. CDR1 SQVTM and CDR2 ANQGSEA come from the germline V gene. This CDR3 region has 12 residues. The CDR3 reads CSVRDRVYEQYF.

V usage is TRBV12-3 or TRBV12-4 and J usage is TRBJ2-1; TCRdb's D gene call, TRBD2, goes unchecked for lack of DNA. The CDR3 has 15 amino acids. The CDR3 loop reads CASTQRGDYSNEQFF.

V and J are TRBV20-1 and TRBJ2-1; there is no DNA to check the TCRdb D call of TRBD2. Germline values: CDR1 DFQATT, CDR2 SNEGSKA (reference sequence). This CDR3 contains 16 residues. CDR3 protein: CSARDQWDYPYNEQFF.

The J gene is TRBJ2-3, the V gene TRBV7-6; no DNA is available, so the TRBD2 call from TCRdb remains unchecked. Germline V gene sequence: CDR1 SGHVS, CDR2 FNYEAQ. The CDR3 contains 16 residues. CDR3 region: CASSLVLAGGPDTQYF.

This chain uses TRBV6-1 with TRBJ1-5; lacking DNA, the TRBD1 call made by TCRdb goes unchecked. CDR3 size: 16 residues. Germline V gene data show CDR1 as MNHNS and CDR2 as SASEGT. CDR3 residues: CASRGVYTLPYQPQHF.

This sequence joins TRBV28 and TRBJ2-6. This CDR3 has 15 residues. Germline CDR1 and CDR2: MDHEN and SYDVKM. CDR3 in amino acids: CASSNDSSGANVLTF.

J is TRBJ2-1 and V is TRBV29-1; TCRdb proposes TRBD2, but this gene call is untestable without DNA. Looked up from germline, CDR1 is SQVTM and CDR2 is ANQGSEA. This CDR3 contains 12 residues. The CDR3 reads CSVLTSFYEQFF.

The chain combines TRBV19 with TRBJ2-7; TCRdb outputs TRBD2, but without DNA this stays unchecked. Germline V lookup: CDR1 LNHDA, CDR2 SQIVND (reference sequence). There are 14 residues in the CDR3. CDR3 loop: CASRISGSSYEQYF.

The J gene is TRBJ2-7, the V gene TRBV10-1; TCRdb's D call, TRBD1, is unchecked because there is no DNA. CDR3 length: 15 amino acids. Germline CDR1 reads WNHNN; CDR2 reads SYGVQD (reference sequence). This CDR3 is CASSELRTASYEQYF.

The genes are TRBV3-1 and TRBJ2-7. CDR1 is LGHDT, CDR2 YNNKEL, per germline (reference sequence). The CDR3 is 16 amino acids. The CDR3 is CASSQDLAGPSYEQYF.

The V gene is TRBV10-3, the J gene TRBJ1-4; TCRdb designates TRBD1, a call that cannot be tested without DNA. CDR3 length: 16 residues. Germline V gene lookup returns CDR1 ENHRY and CDR2 SYGVKD. CDR3 protein: CAISDTGVPSDEKLFF.

The V call is TRBV5-1, the J call TRBJ2-1; TCRdb calls TRBD2, which cannot be checked without DNA. In germline, CDR1 is SGHRS, CDR2 YFSETQ. The CDR3 is 17 amino acids. The CDR3 loop is CASSLESGVIRLNEQFF.

The chain carries TRBV28 and TRBJ2-2; TCRdb calls TRBD2, which cannot be checked without DNA. CDR1 and CDR2 from the germline V gene are MDHEN and SYDVKM. This CDR3 spans 17 amino acids. CDR3 residues: CASSLIGGRTNTGELFF.

The V call is TRBV28, the J call TRBJ2-1; lacking DNA, the TRBD2 call made by TCRdb goes unchecked. Germline V gives CDR1 MDHEN, CDR2 SYDVKM. CDR3 length equals 18 residues. This CDR3 is CASSLDLGAGGPYNEQFF.

The chain carries TRBV12-3 or TRBV12-4 and TRBJ1-2; the TCRdb D gene call, TRBD1, has no DNA to confirm it. The CDR3 is made up of 11 amino acids. CDR3 sequence: CASGQPRGYTF.

The genes are TRBV3-1 and TRBJ2-2; the TRBD1 assignment by TCRdb is unverifiable without DNA. Looked up from germline, CDR1 is LGHDT and CDR2 is YNNKEL (reference sequence). The CDR3 extends over 16 amino acids. The CDR3 is CASSRDRGQDTGELFF. The whole variable domain, filled in from reference TRBV3-1 and TRBJ2-2, reads DTAVSQTPKYLVTQMGNDKSIKCEQNLGHDTMYWYKQDSKKFLKIMFSYNNKELIINETVPNRFSPKSPDKAHLNLHINSLELGDSAVYFCASSRDRGQDTGELFFGEGSRLTVL.

The chain couples TRBV20-1 to TRBJ2-7; lacking DNA, the TRBD1 call made by TCRdb goes unchecked. This CDR3 contains 13 residues. The germline gives CDR1 DFQATT, CDR2 SNEGSKA (reference sequence). The CDR3 sequence is CSARTGSSYEQYF.

The chain employs TRBV12-3 or TRBV12-4 and TRBJ1-2; TCRdb outputs TRBD1, but without DNA this stays unchecked. This CDR3 spans 15 amino acids. CDR3 protein: CASSFHSQGASGYTF.